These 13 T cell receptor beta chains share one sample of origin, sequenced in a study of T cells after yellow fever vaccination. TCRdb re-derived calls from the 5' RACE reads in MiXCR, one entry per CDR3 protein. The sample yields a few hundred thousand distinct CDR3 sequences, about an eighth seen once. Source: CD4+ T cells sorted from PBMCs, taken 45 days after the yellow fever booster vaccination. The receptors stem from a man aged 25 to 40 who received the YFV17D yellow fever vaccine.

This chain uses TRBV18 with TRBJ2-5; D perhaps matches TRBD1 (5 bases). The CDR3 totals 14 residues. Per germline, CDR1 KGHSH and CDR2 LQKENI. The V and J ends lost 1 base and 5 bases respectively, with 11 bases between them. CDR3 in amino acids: CASSPLGAGETQYF. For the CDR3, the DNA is TGTGCCAGCTCACCACTAGGGGCCGGCGAGACCCAGTACTTC.

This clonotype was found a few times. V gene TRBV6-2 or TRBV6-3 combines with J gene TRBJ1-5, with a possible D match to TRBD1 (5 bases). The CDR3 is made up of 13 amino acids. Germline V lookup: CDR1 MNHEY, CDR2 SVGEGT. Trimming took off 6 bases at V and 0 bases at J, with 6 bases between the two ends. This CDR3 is CASRQDSNQPQHF. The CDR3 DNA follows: TGTGCCAGCAGACAGGATAGCAATCAGCCCCAGCATTTT.

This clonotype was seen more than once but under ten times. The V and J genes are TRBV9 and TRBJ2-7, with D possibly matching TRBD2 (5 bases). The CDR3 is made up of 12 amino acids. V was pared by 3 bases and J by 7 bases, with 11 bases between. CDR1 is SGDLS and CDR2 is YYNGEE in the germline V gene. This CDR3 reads CASSADYGEQYF. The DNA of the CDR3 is TGTGCCAGCAGCGCTGACTACGGGGAGCAGTACTTC.

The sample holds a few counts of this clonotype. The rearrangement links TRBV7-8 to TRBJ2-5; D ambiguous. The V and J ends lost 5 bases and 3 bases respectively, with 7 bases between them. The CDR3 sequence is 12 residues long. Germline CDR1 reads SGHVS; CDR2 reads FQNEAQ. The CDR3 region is CASSRVKETQYF. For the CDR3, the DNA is TGTGCCAGCAGCAGGGTGAAAGAGACCCAGTACTTC.

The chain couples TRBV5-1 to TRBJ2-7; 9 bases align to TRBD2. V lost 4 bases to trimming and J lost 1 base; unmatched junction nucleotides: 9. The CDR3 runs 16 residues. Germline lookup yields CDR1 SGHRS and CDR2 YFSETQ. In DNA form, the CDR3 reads TGCGCCAGCAGCCCCGGAGGCGGGAGGGGATCCTACGAGCAGTACTTC. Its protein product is CASSPGGGRGSYEQYF. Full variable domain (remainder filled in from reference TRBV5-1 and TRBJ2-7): KAGVTQTPRYLIKTRGQQVTLSCSPISGHRSVSWYQQTPGQGLQFLFEYFSETQRNKGNFPGRFSGRQFSNSRSEMNVSTLELGDSALYLCASSPGGGRGSYEQYFGPGTRLTVT.

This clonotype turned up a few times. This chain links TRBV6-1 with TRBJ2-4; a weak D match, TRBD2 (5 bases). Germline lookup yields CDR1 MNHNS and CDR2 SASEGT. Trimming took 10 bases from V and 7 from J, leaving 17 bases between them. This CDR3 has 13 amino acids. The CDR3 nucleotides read TGTGCCACCACGGGGAGAGGGTGGAACATTCAGTACTTC. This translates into CATTGRGWNIQYF.

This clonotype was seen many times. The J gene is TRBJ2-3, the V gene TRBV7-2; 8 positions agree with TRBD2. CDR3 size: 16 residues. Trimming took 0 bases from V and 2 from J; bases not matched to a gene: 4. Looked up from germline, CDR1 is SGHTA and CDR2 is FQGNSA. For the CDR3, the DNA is TGTGCCAGCAGCTTAGCGCCTAGCGGGTACACAGATACGCAGTATTTT. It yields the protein CASSLAPSGYTDTQYF.

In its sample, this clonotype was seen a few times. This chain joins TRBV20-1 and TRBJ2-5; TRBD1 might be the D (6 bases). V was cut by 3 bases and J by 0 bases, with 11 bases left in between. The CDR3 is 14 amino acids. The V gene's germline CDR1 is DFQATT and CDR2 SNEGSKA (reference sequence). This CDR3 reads CSARSRDNQETQYF. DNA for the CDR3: TGCAGTGCTAGGTCTCGGGACAACCAAGAGACCCAGTACTTC.

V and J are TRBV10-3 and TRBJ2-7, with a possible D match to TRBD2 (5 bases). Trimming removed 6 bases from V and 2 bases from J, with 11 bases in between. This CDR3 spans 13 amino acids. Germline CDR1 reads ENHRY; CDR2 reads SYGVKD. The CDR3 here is CAIRGDAPYEQYF. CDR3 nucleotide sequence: TGTGCCATCAGGGGAGACGCACCCTACGAGCAGTACTTC.

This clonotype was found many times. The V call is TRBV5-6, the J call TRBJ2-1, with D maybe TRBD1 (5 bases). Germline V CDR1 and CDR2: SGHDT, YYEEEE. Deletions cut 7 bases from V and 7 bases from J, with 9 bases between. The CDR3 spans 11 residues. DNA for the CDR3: TGTGCCAGCCGCCCAGGGAATGAGCAGTTCTTC. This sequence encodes CASRPGNEQFF. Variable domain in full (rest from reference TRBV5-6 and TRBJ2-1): DAGVTQSPTHLIKTRGQQVTLRCSPKSGHDTVSWYQQALGQGPQFIFQYYEEEERQRGNFPDRFSGHQFPNYSSELNVNALLLGDSALYLCASRPGNEQFFGPGTRLTVL.

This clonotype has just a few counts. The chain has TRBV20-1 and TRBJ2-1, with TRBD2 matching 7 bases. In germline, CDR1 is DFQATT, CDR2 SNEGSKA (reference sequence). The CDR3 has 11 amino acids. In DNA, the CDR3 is TGCAGCGGGGGGAGCAGGAATGAGCAGTTCTTC. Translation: CSGGSRNEQFF.

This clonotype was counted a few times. CDR3 coding DNA: TGTGCCAGCGTCCGGGACAGGGGAGTCACCGGGGAGCTGTTTTTT. It yields the protein CASVRDRGVTGELFF. This chain links TRBV2 with TRBJ2-2, with 10 bases matching TRBD1. The V gene's germline CDR1 is SNHLY and CDR2 FYNNEI. The V gene end was trimmed by 8 bases and the J gene end by 4 bases; junction bases not matched to a gene: 7. The CDR3 consists of 15 residues.

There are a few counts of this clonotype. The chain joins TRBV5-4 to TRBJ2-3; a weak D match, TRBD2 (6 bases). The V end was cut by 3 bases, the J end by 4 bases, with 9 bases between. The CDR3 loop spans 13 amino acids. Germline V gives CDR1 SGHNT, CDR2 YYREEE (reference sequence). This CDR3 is CASSSGEADTQYF. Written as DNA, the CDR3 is TGTGCCAGCAGCTCCGGGGAGGCAGATACGCAGTATTTT.